This note documents a single T cell receptor beta chain sequence. The data were obtained in a study of blood T cell repertoires in COVID-19. Study background: Some COVID-19 samples were acute and others convalescent; all came from the United States, Italy and Spain. PBMCs, B-cell-depleted T cells, or T cells were the source of the cDNA or gDNA that made up the material.

Authors' data handling: By means of reference gene primer amplification, nucleated cell counts were estimated. Profiled with immunoSEQ multiplex PCR; TCRdb holds only in-frame clones, not every one. The V and J calls and the clone size are those of that table, but D and trimming were determined from the DNA. Among more than 200,000 clones listed, roughly 80% were seen once. The material sequenced was peripheral blood. The source is a woman older than 75 with active or convalescent COVID-19.

This chain's CDR3 is CASSLTGTWGNQPQHF. DNA for the CDR3: TGTGCCAGCTCACTAACCGGGACATGGGGCAATCAGCCCCAGCATTTT. This rearrangement joins TRBV18 to TRBJ1-5; a possible D gene is TRBD1 (6 bases). The CDR3 sequence is 16 residues long. The ends were cut back, 4 bases at V and 2 bases at J, with 15 bases in the middle. The germline V gene has CDR1 KGHSH and CDR2 LQKENI.